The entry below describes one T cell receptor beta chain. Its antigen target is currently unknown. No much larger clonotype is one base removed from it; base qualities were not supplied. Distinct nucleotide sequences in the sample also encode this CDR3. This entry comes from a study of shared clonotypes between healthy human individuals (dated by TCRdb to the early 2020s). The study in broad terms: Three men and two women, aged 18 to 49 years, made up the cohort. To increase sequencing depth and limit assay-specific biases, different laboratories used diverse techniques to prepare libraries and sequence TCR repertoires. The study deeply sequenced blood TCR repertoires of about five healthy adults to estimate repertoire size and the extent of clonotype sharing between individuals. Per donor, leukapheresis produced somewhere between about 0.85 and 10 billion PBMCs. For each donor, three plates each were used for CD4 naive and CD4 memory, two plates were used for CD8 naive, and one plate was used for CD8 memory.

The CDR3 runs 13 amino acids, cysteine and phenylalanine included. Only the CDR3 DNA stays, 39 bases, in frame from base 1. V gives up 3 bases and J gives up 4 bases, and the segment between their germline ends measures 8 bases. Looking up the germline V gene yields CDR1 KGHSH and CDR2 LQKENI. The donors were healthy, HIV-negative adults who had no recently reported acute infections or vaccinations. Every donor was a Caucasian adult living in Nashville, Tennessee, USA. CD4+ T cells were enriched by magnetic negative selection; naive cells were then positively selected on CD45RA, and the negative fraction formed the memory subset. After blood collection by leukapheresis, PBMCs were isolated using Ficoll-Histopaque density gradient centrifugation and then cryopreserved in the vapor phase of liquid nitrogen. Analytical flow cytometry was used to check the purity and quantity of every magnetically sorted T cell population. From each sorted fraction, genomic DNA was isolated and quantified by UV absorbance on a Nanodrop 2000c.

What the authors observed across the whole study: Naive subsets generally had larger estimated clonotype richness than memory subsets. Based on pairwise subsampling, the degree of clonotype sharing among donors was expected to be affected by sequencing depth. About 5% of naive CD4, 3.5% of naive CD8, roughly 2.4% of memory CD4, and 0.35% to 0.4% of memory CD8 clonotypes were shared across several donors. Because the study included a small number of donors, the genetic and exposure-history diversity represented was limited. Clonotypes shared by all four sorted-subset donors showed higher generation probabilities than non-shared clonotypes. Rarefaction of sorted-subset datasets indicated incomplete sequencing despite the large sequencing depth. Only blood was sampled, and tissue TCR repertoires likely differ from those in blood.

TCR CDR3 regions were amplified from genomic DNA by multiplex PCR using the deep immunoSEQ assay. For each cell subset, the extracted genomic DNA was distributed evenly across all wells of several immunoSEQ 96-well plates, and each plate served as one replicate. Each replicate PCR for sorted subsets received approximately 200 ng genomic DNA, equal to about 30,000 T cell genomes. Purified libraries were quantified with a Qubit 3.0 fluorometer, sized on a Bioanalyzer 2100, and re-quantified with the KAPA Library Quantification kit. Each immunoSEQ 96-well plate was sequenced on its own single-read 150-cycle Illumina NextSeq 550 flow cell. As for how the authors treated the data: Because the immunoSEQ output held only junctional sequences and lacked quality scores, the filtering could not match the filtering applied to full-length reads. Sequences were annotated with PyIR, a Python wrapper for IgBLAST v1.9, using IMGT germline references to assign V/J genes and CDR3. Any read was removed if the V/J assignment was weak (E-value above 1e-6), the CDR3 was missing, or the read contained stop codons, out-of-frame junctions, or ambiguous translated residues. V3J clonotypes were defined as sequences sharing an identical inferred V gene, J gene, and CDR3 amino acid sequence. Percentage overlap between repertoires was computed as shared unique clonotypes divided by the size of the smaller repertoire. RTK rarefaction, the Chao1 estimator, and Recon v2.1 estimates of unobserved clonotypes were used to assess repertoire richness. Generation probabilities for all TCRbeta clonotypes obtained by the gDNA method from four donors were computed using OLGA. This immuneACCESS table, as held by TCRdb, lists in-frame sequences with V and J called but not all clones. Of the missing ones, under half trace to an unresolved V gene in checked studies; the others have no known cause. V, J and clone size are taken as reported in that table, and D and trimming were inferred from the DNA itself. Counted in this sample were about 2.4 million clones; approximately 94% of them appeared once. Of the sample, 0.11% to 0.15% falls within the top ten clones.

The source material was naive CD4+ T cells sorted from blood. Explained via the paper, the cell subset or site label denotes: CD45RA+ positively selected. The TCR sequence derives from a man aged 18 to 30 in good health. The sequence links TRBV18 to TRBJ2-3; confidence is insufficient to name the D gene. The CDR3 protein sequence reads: CASSPLTPDTQYF. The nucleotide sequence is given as TGTGCCAGCTCACCCTTGACTCCAGATACGCAGTATTTT.